The 30 T cell receptor beta chains given below trace back to one sample, sequenced in a study of blood T cell repertoires in COVID-19. Only in-frame clones appear in the TCRdb table, and some are missing; sequencing was by immunoSEQ multiplex PCR. This table holds approximately 250,000 clones, 84% found once. The sequenced sample was peripheral blood. The receptors here all came from a woman between 40 and 50 years old who had recovered from COVID-19.

This rearrangement joins TRBV5-1 to TRBJ2-7; 8 nucleotides match TRBD1. Germline CDR1 SGHRS, CDR2 YFSETQ. The CDR3 loop spans 14 amino acids. The trim removed 3 bases at V and 5 bases at J, leaving 7 bases unmatched. The CDR3 nucleotides read TGCGCCAGCAGCTCACGGACAGGGTACCACGAGCAGTACTTC. It translates to CASSSRTGYHEQYF.

The rearrangement joins TRBV2 to TRBJ1-5; D unclear. The CDR3 has 13 residues. Deletions cut 5 bases from V and 4 bases from J, with 9 bases between. The germline CDR1 and CDR2 sequences are SNHLY and FYNNEI. The CDR3 spells CASSLTWNQPQHF. The CDR3 DNA is TGTGCCAGCAGTTTGACATGGAATCAGCCCCAGCATTTT.

This chain uses TRBV5-1 with TRBJ2-3; a weak D match, TRBD1 (5 bases). Trimming shortened V by 0 bases and J by 5 bases, and 13 bases separated the two germline ends. The CDR3 has 15 residues. The germline gives CDR1 SGHRS, CDR2 YFSETQ. The CDR3 nucleotides are TGCGCCAGCAGCTTGGGTTCTTCAGGGTTAGATACGCAGTATTTT. Translating gives CASSLGSSGLDTQYF.

CDR3 DNA sequence: TGTGCCAGCCGAGGGGAGGTATCCTACGAGCAGTACTTC. Protein product: CASRGEVSYEQYF. The chain joins TRBV11-2 to TRBJ2-7, with D maybe TRBD2 (6 bases). There are 13 residues in the CDR3. Germline V gives CDR1 SGHAT, CDR2 FQNNGV. V was cut by 8 bases and J by 1 base, with 12 bases left in between.

This chain uses TRBV28 with TRBJ1-5; tentatively, D is TRBD1 (6 bases). The CDR3 has 13 amino acids. From germline, CDR1 is MDHEN and CDR2 SYDVKM. The V and J ends lost 6 bases and 6 bases respectively, with 12 bases between them. CDR3 in amino acids: CASRAIGGQPQHF. CDR3 DNA sequence: TGTGCCAGCAGGGCTATAGGGGGTCAGCCCCAGCATTTT.

This clone appeared a few times. J is TRBJ1-2 and V is TRBV5-1; the D is unclear. CDR1 SGHRS and CDR2 YFSETQ come from the germline V gene. The CDR3 extends over 14 amino acids. The V and J ends lost 3 bases and 6 bases respectively, with 15 bases between them. The CDR3 loop reads CASSYQRASHGYTF. The CDR3 DNA is TGCGCCAGCAGCTATCAGCGGGCTTCTCATGGCTACACCTTC.

V is TRBV3-1 (or the pseudogene TRBV3-2) and J is TRBJ1-6; TRBD1 aligns across 7 bases. The V and J ends lost 1 base and 12 bases, in that order; junction bases with no gene match: 9. The CDR3 length is 15 residues. Germline V gene data show CDR1 as LGHDT and CDR2 as YNNKEL (reference sequence). The CDR3 spells CASSQGPQDRIPLHF. The CDR3 nucleotides are TGTGCCAGCAGCCAAGGACCCCAGGACAGGATACCCCTCCACTTT.

This chain links TRBV19 with TRBJ2-2, with a possible D match to TRBD1 (6 bases). Germline V CDR1 and CDR2: LNHDA, SQIVND (reference sequence). Trimming took off 5 bases at V and 6 bases at J, with 16 bases between the two ends. The CDR3 is 15 amino acids. The CDR3 is CASSLGTGYPGELFF. CDR3 DNA sequence: TGTGCCAGTAGTCTGGGTACAGGGTACCCCGGGGAGCTGTTTTTT. The entire variable domain, with the rest obtained from reference TRBV19 and TRBJ2-2, is as follows: DGGITQSPKYLFRKEGQNVTLSCEQNLNHDAMYWYRQDPGQGLRLIYYSQIVNDFQKGDIAEGYSVSREKKESFPLTVTSAQKNPTAFYLCASSLGTGYPGELFFGEGSRLTVL.

The gene calls are TRBV19 and TRBJ2-3; 8 bases align to TRBD2. This CDR3 contains 13 residues. The V and J ends lost 5 bases and 6 bases, in that order; junction bases with no gene match: 4. The germline V gene encodes CDR1 LNHDA and CDR2 SQIVND (reference sequence). In nucleotides, the CDR3 is TGTGCCAGTAGTCGAGCGGGGGCCGATACGCAGTATTTT. This gives the protein CASSRAGADTQYF.

The chain employs TRBV7-9 and TRBJ2-7; 9 positions match TRBD1. From germline, CDR1 is SEHNR and CDR2 FQNEAQ (reference sequence). V lost 5 bases, J lost 5 bases, and 10 bases stayed unmatched. The CDR3 has 15 residues. The CDR3 DNA follows: TGTGCCAGCAGCCAAAGGAGGACAGGGGTTGACGAGCAGTACTTC. It yields the protein CASSQRRTGVDEQYF.

J is TRBJ2-5 and V is TRBV6-5; D might be TRBD1 (5 bases). The ends were cut back, 5 bases at V and 1 base at J, with 11 bases in the middle. The CDR3 is made up of 14 amino acids. The germline V gene has CDR1 MNHEY and CDR2 SVGAGI. As DNA, the CDR3 is TGTGCCAGCAGTCAAAGGGGAACCCAAGAGACCCAGTACTTC. Translation: CASSQRGTQETQYF.

The chain joins TRBV29-1 to TRBJ1-1; tentatively, D is TRBD1 (6 bases). Germline lookup yields CDR1 SQVTM and CDR2 ANQGSEA. The ends were cut back, 6 bases at V and 5 bases at J, with 13 bases in the middle. The CDR3 is made up of 12 amino acids. The CDR3 loop is CSVQGVRTEAFF. The CDR3 bases are TGCAGCGTACAGGGCGTTAGGACTGAAGCTTTCTTT. Full variable domain (remainder filled in from reference TRBV29-1 and TRBJ1-1): SAVISQKPSRDICQRGTSLTIQCQVDSQVTMMFWYRQQPGQSLTLIATANQGSEATYESGFVIDKFPISRPNLTFSTLTVSNMSPEDSSIYLCSVQGVRTEAFFGQGTRLTVV.

This chain's CDR3 is CASSKMTAGIEQYF. CDR3 nucleotides: TGTGCCAGCAGCAAAATGACTGCGGGGATCGAGCAGTACTTC. The rearrangement joins TRBV11-2 to TRBJ2-7; perhaps TRBD2 as D (6 bases). This CDR3 contains 14 residues. V dropped 5 bases and J dropped 6 bases, with 17 bases sitting between them. Germline assignment: CDR1 SGHAT and CDR2 FQNNGV. Based on the CDR3 plus reference TRBV11-2 and TRBJ2-7, the full variable domain is EAGVAQSPRYKIIEKRQSVAFWCNPISGHATLYWYQQILGQGPKLLIQFQNNGVVDDSQLPKDRFSAERLKGVDSTLKIQPAKLEDSAVYLCASSKMTAGIEQYFGPGTRLTVT.

This clone appeared a single time. The rearrangement links TRBV2 to TRBJ2-7; D unresolved. The V and J ends lost 6 bases and 2 bases respectively, with 14 bases between them. Per the germline V gene, CDR1 is SNHLY and CDR2 is FYNNEI. The CDR3 runs to 14 residues. The CDR3 sequence: CASSETYFAYEQYF. CDR3 bases: TGTGCCAGCAGCGAAACCTACTTCGCCTACGAGCAGTACTTC.

This sequence joins TRBV13 and TRBJ1-5; D is unclear. The germline V and J ends were trimmed by 5 bases and 4 bases, with 9 bases remaining between them. The CDR3 is made up of 13 amino acids. Germline CDR1 PRHDT, CDR2 FYEKMQ (reference sequence). This CDR3 reads CASSVRVNQPQHF. The CDR3, as DNA: TGTGCCAGCAGCGTGAGGGTGAATCAGCCCCAGCATTTT.

This clone was observed a few times. The genes are TRBV19 and TRBJ2-7; possible D gene TRBD2, 6 bases. Trimming cost V 3 bases and J 2 bases, with 14 bases left between them. The CDR3 sequence is 15 residues long. Germline assignment: CDR1 LNHDA and CDR2 SQIVND (reference sequence). CDR3 nucleotide sequence: TGTGCCAGTAGTATTTCGGGGGTCCAGACCTACGAGCAGTACTTC. It yields the protein CASSISGVQTYEQYF.

This chain links TRBV5-4 with TRBJ1-4; the match to TRBD1 covers 9 bases. CDR3 length: 15 residues. CDR1 is SGHNT and CDR2 is YYREEE in the germline V gene (reference sequence). V dropped 2 bases and J dropped 7; count of bases not matched to a gene: 6. CDR3 amino acids: CASSLQGAVSEKLFF. CDR3 DNA sequence: TGTGCCAGCAGCTTACAGGGGGCCGTCAGTGAAAAACTGTTTTTT.

V and J are TRBV6-5 and TRBJ1-1; 11 bases align to TRBD1. V shed 9 bases, J shed 8 bases, and the junction held 11 bases outside the gene matches. This CDR3 has 14 residues. Germline lookup yields CDR1 MNHEY and CDR2 SVGAGI. The CDR3 spells CASTGTGGSWEAFF. CDR3 DNA: TGTGCCAGTACCGGGACAGGGGGTTCTTGGGAAGCTTTCTTT.

V gene TRBV24-1 combines with J gene TRBJ2-5, with TRBD1 matching 8 bases. The CDR3 extends over 12 amino acids. V shed 9 bases and J 3 bases; nucleotides not matched to a gene: 2. In germline, CDR1 is KGHDR, CDR2 SFDVKD. The CDR3 protein is CATGQGKETQYF. The CDR3 DNA follows: TGTGCCACCGGACAGGGTAAAGAGACCCAGTACTTC.

The genes are TRBV9 and TRBJ2-7, with 7 bases matching TRBD1. There are 15 residues in the CDR3. The germline V gene has CDR1 SGDLS and CDR2 YYNGEE. Losses at the gene ends were 7 bases for V and 2 bases for J; bases not matched to a gene: 12. The CDR3 DNA reads TGTGCCAGCTCGCCGGCCTATAGGGGGCCCTACGAGCAGTACTTC. Translating gives CASSPAYRGPYEQYF.

The V and J genes are TRBV28 and TRBJ1-1; D uncertain. Trimming cost V 7 bases and J 0 bases, with 18 bases left between them. Germline assignment: CDR1 MDHEN and CDR2 SYDVKM. The CDR3 is made up of 16 amino acids. CDR3 region: CASNPTPQRLNTEAFF. CDR3 DNA sequence: TGTGCCAGCAACCCAACTCCCCAGAGGTTGAACACTGAAGCTTTCTTT.

Only a few counts were recorded for this clone. The chain recombines TRBV7-9 with TRBJ1-5; the match to TRBD1 covers 7 bases. There are 14 residues in the CDR3. With V trimmed by 6 bases and J by 4 bases, 6 bases remained unmatched. The germline V gene encodes CDR1 SEHNR and CDR2 FQNEAQ (reference sequence). DNA for the CDR3: TGTGCCAGCAGTCTCGGGACAGCGAATCAGCCCCAGCATTTT. It translates to CASSLGTANQPQHF.

In its sample, this clone was seen a few times. V usage is TRBV2 and J usage is TRBJ1-5; D might be TRBD1 (5 bases). CDR1 and CDR2 from the germline V gene are SNHLY and FYNNEI. Trimming cost V 2 bases and J 5 bases, with 10 bases left between them. CDR3 length: 14 amino acids. The CDR3: CASSEQGKYQPQHF. In DNA, the CDR3 is TGTGCCAGCAGTGAACAGGGAAAGTATCAGCCCCAGCATTTT.

The V and J genes are TRBV6-4 and TRBJ1-5; no reliable D call. CDR1 and CDR2 (germline): MRHNA, SNTAGT. V lost 11 bases and J lost 7, with 9 bases in between. The CDR3 contains 10 residues. This CDR3 is CAREEQPQHF. The CDR3 nucleotides read TGTGCCCGCGAGGAGCAGCCCCAGCATTTT.

The rearrangement uses TRBV28 and TRBJ2-1; maybe TRBD2 (6 bases). CDR1 MDHEN and CDR2 SYDVKM come from the germline V gene. Deletions cut 6 bases from V and 4 bases from J, with 13 bases between. CDR3 length: 14 amino acids. The CDR3 protein is CASRRMGGYNEQFF. The CDR3, as DNA: TGTGCCAGCAGGAGGATGGGGGGATACAATGAGCAGTTCTTC.

The rearrangement joins TRBV12-3 or TRBV12-4 to TRBJ1-2; D remains ambiguous. V was pared by 3 bases and J by 3 bases, with 8 bases between. This CDR3 contains 13 residues. CDR3 sequence (DNA): TGTGCCAGCAGTTTCACAGAAGACTATGGCTACACCTTC. Amino acids: CASSFTEDYGYTF.

This sequence joins TRBV29-1 and TRBJ2-1; D perhaps matches TRBD1 (6 bases). This CDR3 spans 13 amino acids. V was trimmed by 7 bases and J by 4 bases, leaving 14 bases between them. CDR1 and CDR2 from the germline V gene are SQVTM and ANQGSEA. DNA of the CDR3: TGCAGCGCTGTACAGGGAGCGTACAATGAGCAGTTCTTC. Translating gives CSAVQGAYNEQFF.

Only a few counts were recorded for this clone. This chain uses TRBV14 with TRBJ2-2, with 8 bases that match TRBD1. The germline V gene has CDR1 SGHDN and CDR2 FVKESK. Unmatched junction bases numbered 7, after V lost 5 bases and J lost 5 bases. The CDR3 covers 15 residues. The CDR3 coding sequence is TGTGCCAGCAGCAAAGGACAGGGTGTGACCGGGGAGCTGTTTTTT. This sequence encodes CASSKGQGVTGELFF.

The DNA of the CDR3 is TGCGCCAGCAGCTTTGGGACAGCTTACAATGAGCAGTTCTTC. This translates into CASSFGTAYNEQFF. J is TRBJ2-1 and V is TRBV5-1; TRBD1 agrees at 7 bases. CDR1 is SGHRS and CDR2 is YFSETQ in the germline V gene. This CDR3 has 14 residues. V lost 2 bases to trimming and J lost 4 bases; unmatched junction nucleotides: 3.

The chain uses TRBV5-3 and TRBJ2-5; possible D gene TRBD2, 6 bases. TRBV5-3 falls under the ORF class, with uncertain function. The CDR3 loop spans 15 amino acids. V gave up 4 bases and J gave up 0 bases, with 13 bases separating them. CDR3 DNA: TGTGCCAGAAGCCCATGTGCGGGGAACCAAGAGACCCAGTACTTC. The encoded protein is CARSPCAGNQETQYF.